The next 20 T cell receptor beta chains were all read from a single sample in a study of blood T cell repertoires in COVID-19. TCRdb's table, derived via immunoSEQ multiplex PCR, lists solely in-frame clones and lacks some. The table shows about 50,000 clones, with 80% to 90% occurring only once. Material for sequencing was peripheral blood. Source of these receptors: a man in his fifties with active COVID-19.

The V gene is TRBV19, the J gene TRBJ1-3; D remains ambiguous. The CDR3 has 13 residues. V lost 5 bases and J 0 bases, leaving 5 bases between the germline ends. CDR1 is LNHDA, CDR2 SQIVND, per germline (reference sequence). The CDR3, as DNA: TGTGCCAGTAGTTCCAGCTCTGGAAACACCATATATTTT. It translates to CASSSSSGNTIYF.

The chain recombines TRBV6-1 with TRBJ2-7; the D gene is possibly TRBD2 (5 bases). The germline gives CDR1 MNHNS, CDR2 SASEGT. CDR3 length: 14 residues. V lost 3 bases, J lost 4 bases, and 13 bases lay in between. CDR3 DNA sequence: TGTGCCAGCAGTGATTGGCTAGCTACGTACGAGCAGTACTTC. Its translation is CASSDWLATYEQYF.

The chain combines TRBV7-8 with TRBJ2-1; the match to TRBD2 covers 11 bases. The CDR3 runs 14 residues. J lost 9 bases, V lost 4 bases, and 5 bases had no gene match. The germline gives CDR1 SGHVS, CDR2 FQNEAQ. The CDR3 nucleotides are TGTGCCAGCAGCTCGCTAGCGGGAGGCGTTGAGCAGTTCTTC. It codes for CASSSLAGGVEQFF.

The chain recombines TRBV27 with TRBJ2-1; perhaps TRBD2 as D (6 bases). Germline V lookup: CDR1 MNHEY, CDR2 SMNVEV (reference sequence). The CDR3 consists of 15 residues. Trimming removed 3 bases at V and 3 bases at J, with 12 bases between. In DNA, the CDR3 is TGTGCCAGCAGTTTTATCGGGAGTCTCTACAATGAGCAGTTCTTC. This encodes CASSFIGSLYNEQFF.

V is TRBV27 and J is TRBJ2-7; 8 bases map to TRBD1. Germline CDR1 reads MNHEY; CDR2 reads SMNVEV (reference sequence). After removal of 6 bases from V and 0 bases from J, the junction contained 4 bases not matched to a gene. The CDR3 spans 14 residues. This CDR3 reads CASSRQGNSYEQYF. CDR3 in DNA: TGTGCCAGCAGCAGACAGGGGAACTCCTACGAGCAGTACTTC.

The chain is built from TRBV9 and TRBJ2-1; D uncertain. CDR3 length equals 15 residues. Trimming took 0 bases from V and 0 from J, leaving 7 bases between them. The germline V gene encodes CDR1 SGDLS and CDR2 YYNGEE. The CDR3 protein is CASSVDVSSYNEQFF. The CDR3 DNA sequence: TGTGCCAGCAGCGTAGACGTTAGCTCCTACAATGAGCAGTTCTTC. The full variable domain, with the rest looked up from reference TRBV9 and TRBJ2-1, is DSGVTQTPKHLITATGQRVTLRCSPRSGDLSVYWYQQSLDQGLQFLIQYYNGEERAKGNILERFSAQQFPDLHSELNLSSLELGDSALYFCASSVDVSSYNEQFFGPGTRLTVL.

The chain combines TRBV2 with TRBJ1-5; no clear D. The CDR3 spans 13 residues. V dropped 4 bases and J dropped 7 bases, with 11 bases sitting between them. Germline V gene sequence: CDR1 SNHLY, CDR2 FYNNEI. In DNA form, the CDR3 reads TGTGCCAGCAGTGGACAACCCCGGCAGCCCCAGCATTTT. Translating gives CASSGQPRQPQHF.

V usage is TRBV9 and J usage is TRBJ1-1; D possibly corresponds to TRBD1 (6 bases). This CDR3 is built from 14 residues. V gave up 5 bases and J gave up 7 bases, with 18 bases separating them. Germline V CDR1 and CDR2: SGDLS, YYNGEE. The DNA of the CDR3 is TGTGCCAGCAGTGGAGACGGGGGGCGAGGTGAAGCTTTCTTT. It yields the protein CASSGDGGRGEAFF. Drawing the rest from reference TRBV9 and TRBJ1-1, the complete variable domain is DSGVTQTPKHLITATGQRVTLRCSPRSGDLSVYWYQQSLDQGLQFLIQYYNGEERAKGNILERFSAQQFPDLHSELNLSSLELGDSALYFCASSGDGGRGEAFFGQGTRLTVV.

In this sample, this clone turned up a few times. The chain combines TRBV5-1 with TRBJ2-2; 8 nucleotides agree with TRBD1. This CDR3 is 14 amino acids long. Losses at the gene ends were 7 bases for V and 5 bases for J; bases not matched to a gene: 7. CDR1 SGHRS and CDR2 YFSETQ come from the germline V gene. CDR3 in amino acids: CASGQGRGTGELFF. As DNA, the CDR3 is TGCGCCAGCGGACAGGGTCGAGGGACCGGGGAGCTGTTTTTT.

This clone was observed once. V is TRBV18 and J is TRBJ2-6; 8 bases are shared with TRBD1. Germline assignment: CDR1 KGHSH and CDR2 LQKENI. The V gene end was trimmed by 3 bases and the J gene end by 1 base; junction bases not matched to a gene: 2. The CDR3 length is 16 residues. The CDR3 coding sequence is TGTGCCAGCTCACCGGGACAGGTTTCTGGGGCCAACGTCCTGACTTTC. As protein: CASSPGQVSGANVLTF.

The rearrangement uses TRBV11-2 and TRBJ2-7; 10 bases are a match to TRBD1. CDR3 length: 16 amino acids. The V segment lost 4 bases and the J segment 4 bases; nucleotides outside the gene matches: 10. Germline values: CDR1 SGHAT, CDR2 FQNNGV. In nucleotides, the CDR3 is TGTGCCAGCAGCTCTGGACCGGGACAGGGGTGGTACGAGCAGTACTTC. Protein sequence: CASSSGPGQGWYEQYF. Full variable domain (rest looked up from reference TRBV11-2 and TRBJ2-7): EAGVAQSPRYKIIEKRQSVAFWCNPISGHATLYWYQQILGQGPKLLIQFQNNGVVDDSQLPKDRFSAERLKGVDSTLKIQPAKLEDSAVYLCASSSGPGQGWYEQYFGPGTRLTVT.

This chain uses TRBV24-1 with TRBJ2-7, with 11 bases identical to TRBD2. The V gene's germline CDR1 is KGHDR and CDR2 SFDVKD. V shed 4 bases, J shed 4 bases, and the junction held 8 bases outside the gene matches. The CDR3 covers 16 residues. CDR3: CATSEMGLAVFYEQYF. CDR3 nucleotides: TGTGCCACCAGTGAAATGGGACTAGCGGTTTTTTACGAGCAGTACTTC.

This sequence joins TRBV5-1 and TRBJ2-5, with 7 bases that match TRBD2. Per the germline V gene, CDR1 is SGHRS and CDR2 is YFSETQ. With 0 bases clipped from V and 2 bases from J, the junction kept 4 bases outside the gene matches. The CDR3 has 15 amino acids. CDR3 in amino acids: CASSLATLAQETQYF. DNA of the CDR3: TGCGCCAGCAGCTTGGCCACACTAGCGCAAGAGACCCAGTACTTC.

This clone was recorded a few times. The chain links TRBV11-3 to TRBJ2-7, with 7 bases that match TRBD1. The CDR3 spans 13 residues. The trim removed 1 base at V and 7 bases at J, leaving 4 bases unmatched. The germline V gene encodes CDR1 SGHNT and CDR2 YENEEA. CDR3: CASSLVTGNEQYF. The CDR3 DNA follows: TGTGCCAGCAGCTTAGTGACAGGGAATGAGCAGTACTTC. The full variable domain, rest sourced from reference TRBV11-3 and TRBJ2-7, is EAGVVQSPRYKIIEKKQPVAFWCNPISGHNTLYWYLQNLGQGPELLIRYENEEAVDDSQLPKDRFSAERLKGVDSTLKIQPAELGDSAVYLCASSLVTGNEQYFGPGTRLTVT.

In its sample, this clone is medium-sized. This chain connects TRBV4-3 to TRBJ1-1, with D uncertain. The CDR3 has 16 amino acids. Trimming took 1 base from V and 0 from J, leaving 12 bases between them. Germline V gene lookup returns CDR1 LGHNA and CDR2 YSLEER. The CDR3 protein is CASSQGVGEMNTEAFF. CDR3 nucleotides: TGCGCCAGCAGCCAAGGGGTCGGGGAAATGAACACTGAAGCTTTCTTT.

The CDR3 here is CAPQVFFGEQYF. CDR3 DNA sequence: TGTGCCCCCCAGGTTTTTTTTGGCGAGCAGTACTTC. V gene TRBV24-1 combines with J gene TRBJ2-7; D not certain. Per the germline V gene, CDR1 is KGHDR and CDR2 is SFDVKD. The CDR3 has 12 residues. V lost 12 bases, J lost 6 bases, and 17 bases lay in between.

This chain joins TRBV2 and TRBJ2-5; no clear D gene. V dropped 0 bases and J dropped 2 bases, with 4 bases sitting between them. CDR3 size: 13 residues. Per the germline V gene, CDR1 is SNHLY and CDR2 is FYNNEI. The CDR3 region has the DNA TGTGCCAGCAGTGAAGCCTCTCAAGAGACCCAGTACTTC. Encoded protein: CASSEASQETQYF.

In nucleotides, the CDR3 is TGTGCCAGCAGTGAGGCAGGGACCTACGAGCAGTACTTC. It encodes CASSEAGTYEQYF. V usage is TRBV2 and J usage is TRBJ2-7; a weak D match, TRBD1 (5 bases). The V gene lost 3 bases and the J gene lost 2 bases, with 8 bases spanning the gap. In germline, CDR1 is SNHLY, CDR2 FYNNEI. CDR3 length: 13 residues.

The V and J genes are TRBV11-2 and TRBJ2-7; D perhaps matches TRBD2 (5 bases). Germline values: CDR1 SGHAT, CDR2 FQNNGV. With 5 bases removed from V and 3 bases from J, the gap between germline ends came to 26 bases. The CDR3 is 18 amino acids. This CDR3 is CASSQIYLLSGGGYEQYF. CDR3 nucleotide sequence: TGTGCCAGCAGCCAAATTTACCTCCTATCCGGAGGCGGCTACGAGCAGTACTTC.

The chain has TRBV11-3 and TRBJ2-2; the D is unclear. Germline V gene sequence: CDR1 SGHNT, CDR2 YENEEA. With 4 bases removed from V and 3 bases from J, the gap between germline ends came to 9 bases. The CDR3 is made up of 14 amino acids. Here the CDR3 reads CASSSNPDTGELFF. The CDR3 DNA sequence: TGTGCCAGCAGCTCTAATCCGGACACCGGGGAGCTGTTTTTT.